The 22 T cell receptor beta chains listed next were all sequenced from one sample in a study of T cells after posttransplantation cyclophosphamide. Clones were sequenced by immunoSEQ multiplex PCR, and TCRdb holds only the in-frame ones, with some missing. This sample has around 35,000 clones, each found more than once. The source material was PBMCs. The receptors come from a man aged 25-40 years in good health and a related stem cell transplant donor.

This clone was seen ten or more times. The rearrangement links TRBV6-2 or TRBV6-3 to TRBJ1-2, with 7 bases identical to TRBD1. With V trimmed by 5 bases and J by 4 bases, 4 bases remained unmatched. This CDR3 spans 13 amino acids. CDR1 and CDR2 from the germline V gene are MNHEY and SVGEGT. The CDR3 region has the DNA TGTGCCAGCAGTGACACAGGGGCCTATGGCTACACCTTC. Protein product: CASSDTGAYGYTF.

This clone was seen at least ten times. J is TRBJ2-1 and V is TRBV5-6, with 9 positions matching TRBD2. CDR3 length: 17 amino acids. V was clipped by 2 bases and J by 0 bases; unmatched bases: 6. CDR1 and CDR2 from the germline V gene are SGHDT and YYEEEE. Here the CDR3 reads CASSFRGGVPSYNEQFF. The CDR3 nucleotides are TGTGCCAGCAGCTTCCGCGGGGGGGTCCCCTCCTACAATGAGCAGTTCTTC.

This clone appeared many times. V is TRBV19 and J is TRBJ1-5, with D uncertain. The V and J ends lost 0 bases and 7 bases respectively, with 7 bases between them. Germline V gene lookup returns CDR1 LNHDA and CDR2 SQIVND (reference sequence). This CDR3 is built from 13 residues. CDR3 region: CASSIDLVQPQHF. In DNA form, the CDR3 reads TGTGCCAGTAGTATAGATCTCGTCCAGCCCCAGCATTTT. Variable domain in full (rest from reference TRBV19 and TRBJ1-5): DGGITQSPKYLFRKEGQNVTLSCEQNLNHDAMYWYRQDPGQGLRLIYYSQIVNDFQKGDIAEGYSVSREKKESFPLTVTSAQKNPTAFYLCASSIDLVQPQHFGDGTRLSIL.

A few counts support this clone. This chain uses TRBV5-6 with TRBJ2-2; D remains ambiguous. Germline CDR1 and CDR2: SGHDT and YYEEEE. The CDR3 consists of 14 residues. V lost 0 bases, J lost 1 base, and 4 bases lay in between. CDR3: CASSLAVNTGELFF. The CDR3 DNA reads TGTGCCAGCAGCTTGGCGGTGAACACCGGGGAGCTGTTTTTT. Full variable domain (remainder filled in from reference TRBV5-6 and TRBJ2-2): DAGVTQSPTHLIKTRGQQVTLRCSPKSGHDTVSWYQQALGQGPQFIFQYYEEEERQRGNFPDRFSGHQFPNYSSELNVNALLLGDSALYLCASSLAVNTGELFFGEGSRLTVL.

The chain joins TRBV12-3 or TRBV12-4 to TRBJ2-3, with TRBD2 as a possible D gene (6 bases). The CDR3 runs to 15 residues. Trimming took 1 base from V and 3 from J, leaving 11 bases between them. The CDR3 nucleotides are TGTGCCAGCAGTTTAGGGACTATAACGACAGATACGCAGTATTTT. Its protein is CASSLGTITTDTQYF.

This clone was found many times. V gene TRBV7-9 combines with J gene TRBJ1-1, with no clear D. The V end lost 7 bases, the J end lost 5 bases, and 14 bases lay between the germline ends. The CDR3 has 13 amino acids. Germline V CDR1 and CDR2: SEHNR, FQNEAQ (reference sequence). The CDR3 reads CASNALLRTEAFF. DNA of the CDR3: TGTGCCAGCAACGCACTTCTGAGAACTGAAGCTTTCTTT.

This clone was seen ten or more times. V gene TRBV4-1 combines with J gene TRBJ1-6; 7 bases match TRBD1. Unmatched junction bases numbered 3, after V lost 4 bases and J lost 6 bases. From germline, CDR1 is MGHRA and CDR2 YSYEKL. The CDR3 totals 14 residues. This CDR3 reads CASSRTGGNSPLHF. CDR3 DNA: TGCGCCAGCAGCCGGACAGGCGGTAATTCACCCCTCCACTTT.

This clone was counted many times. CDR3 DNA: TGTGCCAGTAGTATAGCACAGGGTTCAGATACGCAGTATTTT. Amino acid sequence: CASSIAQGSDTQYF. The chain links TRBV19 to TRBJ2-3; a possible D gene is TRBD1 (6 bases). The V end was cut by 1 base, the J end by 4 bases, with 9 bases between. Germline V gives CDR1 LNHDA, CDR2 SQIVND (reference sequence). This CDR3 is 14 amino acids long.

This clone was detected ten times or more. The V call is TRBV24-1, the J call TRBJ2-7; the D is unclear. This CDR3 is built from 13 residues. V dropped 0 bases and J dropped 7 bases, with 9 bases sitting between them. Germline-derived CDR1 and CDR2 are KGHDR and SFDVKD. The CDR3 sequence is CATSDLNEVEQYF. In DNA form, the CDR3 reads TGTGCCACCAGTGATTTGAACGAGGTGGAGCAGTACTTC.

The sample holds many counts of this clone. The chain couples TRBV11-2 to TRBJ2-1; 13 nucleotides match TRBD2. Germline values: CDR1 SGHAT, CDR2 FQNNGV. The ends lost 2 bases at V and 2 bases at J; junction bases unmatched: 0. The CDR3 has 16 amino acids. Here the CDR3 reads CASSLTSGGAYNEQFF. The DNA for the CDR3 is TGTGCCAGCAGCTTAACTAGCGGGGGGGCCTACAATGAGCAGTTCTTC. The full variable domain, rest sourced from reference TRBV11-2 and TRBJ2-1, is EAGVAQSPRYKIIEKRQSVAFWCNPISGHATLYWYQQILGQGPKLLIQFQNNGVVDDSQLPKDRFSAERLKGVDSTLKIQPAKLEDSAVYLCASSLTSGGAYNEQFFGPGTRLTVL.

This clone was counted a few times. V and J are TRBV11-3 and TRBJ2-7; D uncertain. V lost 2 bases to trimming and J lost 1 base, with 6 bases between them. The CDR3 covers 13 residues. The germline V gene has CDR1 SGHNT and CDR2 YENEEA. The CDR3 region is CASSLHSSYEQYF. DNA of the CDR3: TGTGCCAGCAGCTTACACAGTTCCTACGAGCAGTACTTC. The entire variable domain, with the rest obtained from reference TRBV11-3 and TRBJ2-7, is as follows: EAGVVQSPRYKIIEKKQPVAFWCNPISGHNTLYWYLQNLGQGPELLIRYENEEAVDDSQLPKDRFSAERLKGVDSTLKIQPAELGDSAVYLCASSLHSSYEQYFGPGTRLTVT.

The table lists this clone with many counts. The chain employs TRBV6-2 or TRBV6-3 and TRBJ2-7; 8 nucleotides line up with TRBD2. The CDR3 consists of 16 residues. J lost 0 bases, V lost 4 bases, and 8 bases had no gene match. Germline assignment: CDR1 MNHEY and CDR2 SVGEGT. CDR3 loop: CASSSRQRGNSYEQYF. CDR3 nucleotide sequence: TGTGCCAGCAGTTCACGGCAGCGGGGGAACTCCTACGAGCAGTACTTC.

The sample holds a few counts of this clone. The chain combines TRBV6-1 with TRBJ2-3; TRBD2 aligns across 10 bases. Germline V CDR1 and CDR2: MNHNS, SASEGT. The CDR3 extends over 15 amino acids. Trimming cost V 5 bases and J 1 base; bases outside gene matches: 3. CDR3 in amino acids: CASSSTSGRTDTQYF. CDR3 DNA sequence: TGTGCCAGCAGTTCGACTAGCGGGCGCACAGATACGCAGTATTTT.

This clone has at least ten counts. The chain employs TRBV27 and TRBJ2-7; a weak D match, TRBD2 (5 bases). The length of the CDR3 is 12 residues. V dropped 5 bases and J dropped 6 bases, with 11 bases sitting between them. Germline V gene data show CDR1 as MNHEY and CDR2 as SMNVEV (reference sequence). The CDR3 region is CASSPRGFEQYF. DNA for the CDR3: TGTGCCAGCAGTCCCCGGGGATTCGAGCAGTACTTC.

This clone was seen at least ten times. V gene TRBV19 combines with J gene TRBJ1-4; D not resolved. V lost 6 bases to trimming and J lost 0 bases, with 11 bases between them. This CDR3 has 15 residues. Germline loops: CDR1 LNHDA, CDR2 SQIVND (reference sequence). CDR3 nucleotide sequence: TGTGCCAGTAGATATACACAGACAACTAATGAAAAACTGTTTTTT. Its protein is CASRYTQTTNEKLFF. Full variable domain (missing parts from reference TRBV19 and TRBJ1-4): DGGITQSPKYLFRKEGQNVTLSCEQNLNHDAMYWYRQDPGQGLRLIYYSQIVNDFQKGDIAEGYSVSREKKESFPLTVTSAQKNPTAFYLCASRYTQTTNEKLFFGSGTQLSVL.

At least ten counts were recorded for this clone. V usage is TRBV5-4 and J usage is TRBJ2-3; D is perhaps TRBD2 (6 bases). CDR1 and CDR2 (germline): SGHNT, YYREEE (reference sequence). This CDR3 is built from 16 residues. Trimming cost V 0 bases and J 2 bases, with 13 bases left between them. Here the CDR3 reads CASSLAGRGHTDTQYF. The DNA of the CDR3 is TGTGCCAGCAGCTTGGCCGGGCGGGGCCACACAGATACGCAGTATTTT.

This clone was counted ten times or more. In DNA, the CDR3 is TGCGCCAGCAGCTTATGGGGACAGGGGAACAATGAGCAGTTCTTC. Protein product: CASSLWGQGNNEQFF. The chain joins TRBV5-1 to TRBJ2-1, with 10 bases identical to TRBD1. The ends lost 2 bases at V and 5 bases at J; junction bases unmatched: 4. CDR1 is SGHRS, CDR2 YFSETQ, per germline. The CDR3 length is 15 residues.

DNA for the CDR3: TGTGCCAGCAGCCAAGTCACTAGCGGGGGGCAGGGAGATACGCAGTATTTT. It is translated as CASSQVTSGGQGDTQYF. The chain carries TRBV4-2 and TRBJ2-3; 12 bases line up with TRBD2. The germline V gene encodes CDR1 LGHNA and CDR2 YNFKEQ. The CDR3 contains 17 residues. The trim removed 1 base at V and 5 bases at J, leaving 7 bases unmatched.

CDR3 sequence (DNA): TGTGCCAGCAGCCTCCAGGGTGAAGGAGAGCAGTACTTC. It is translated as CASSLQGEGEQYF. This sequence joins TRBV11-3 and TRBJ2-7, with D maybe TRBD1 (5 bases). The germline CDR1 and CDR2 sequences are SGHNT and YENEEA. V was pared by 5 bases and J by 7 bases, with 15 bases between. This CDR3 has 13 amino acids.

This clone was observed many times. This sequence joins TRBV6-2 or TRBV6-3 and TRBJ1-5, with a tentative D call TRBD1 (5 bases). V was cut by 3 bases and J by 7 bases, with 10 bases left in between. Germline V gene sequence: CDR1 MNHEY, CDR2 SVGEGT. There are 13 residues in the CDR3. The DNA for the CDR3 is TGTGCCAGCAGTTATCCGGGGGGACAGCCCCAGCATTTT. It is translated as CASSYPGGQPQHF.

There are many counts of this clone. The V call is TRBV6-6, the J call TRBJ1-1; TRBD1 is a possible D gene (6 bases). V gave up 4 bases and J gave up 5 bases, with 11 bases separating them. Germline CDR1 reads MNHNY; CDR2 reads SVGAGI (reference sequence). CDR3 length equals 13 residues. CDR3 region: CASSSGGRTEAFF. The CDR3 region has the DNA TGTGCCAGCAGTTCGGGGGGGCGGACTGAAGCTTTCTTT.

This clone has a count of ten or more. The chain combines TRBV5-6 with TRBJ2-7, with a tentative D call TRBD1 (6 bases). V was pared by 5 bases and J by 2 bases, with 11 bases between. The CDR3 is 13 amino acids. Germline CDR1 is SGHDT and CDR2 is YYEEEE. The CDR3 nucleotides read TGTGCCAGCAGTTCGGACAGCCCCTACGAGCAGTACTTC. It specifies CASSSDSPYEQYF.